This TCR beta chain appears in the sequencing data of a study of T cells in Graves' hyperthyroidism and ophthalmopathy. Study observations and caveats: Most clonotypes expanded in thyroid above 0.001 were likewise present in blood.

On this clonotype itself: Its antigen is not identified.

V shed 2 bases and J 6 bases; nucleotides not matched to a gene: 12. The CDR3 sequence is 16 residues long. Germline assignment: CDR1 DFQATT and CDR2 SNEGSKA (reference sequence). Exclusion criteria comprised uncontrolled infection, other autoimmune disease, pregnancy or lactation. TCR beta CDR3 region amplification was performed from RNA transcripts. First-round RT-PCR with HTBI primers amplified the TCR CDR3 region. TCRdb itself ran the multiplex PCR reads through MiXCR, one entry per CDR3 protein. The repertoire includes approximately 400,000 distinct CDR3 sequences, about 25% of them detected once, and less than 75% sits in the top ten.

Sequencing was done on a sample of blood. The chain couples TRBV20-1 to TRBJ2-4; 8 bases match TRBD2. The TCR comes from a man between 50 and 59 years old with Graves' hyperthyroidism. The CDR3 sequence: CSARLSKAGVGNIQYF. The DNA of the CDR3 is TGCAGTGCTAGATTAAGTAAAGCGGGAGTAGGAAACATTCAGTACTTC.